The 17 T cell receptor beta chains given below trace back to one sample, sequenced in a study of read filtering for tumor transcriptome and immune sequencing. Molecular barcoded adaptors covering alpha/delta and beta/gamma chains were used on about 390 ng RNA. Each CDR3 protein gets one entry after TCRdb re-called the reads with MiXCR. Of 8,900 or so distinct CDR3 sequences in the sample, about a sixth were seen once. Sequencing input: a population of CD138-negative cells sorted from bone marrow. These receptors all stem from a donor over 35 with multiple myeloma.

This clonotype has at least ten counts. CDR3 DNA sequence: TGTGCCAGCAGCCGCCTCGGGGACTACGAGCAGTACTTC. This translates into CASSRLGDYEQYF. This chain links TRBV7-9 with TRBJ2-7; D may be TRBD2 (5 bases). V was cut by 5 bases and J by 3 bases, with 11 bases left in between. The CDR3 is 13 amino acids. Germline loops: CDR1 SEHNR, CDR2 FQNEAQ (reference sequence).

The rearrangement uses TRBV27 and TRBJ2-7, with TRBD2 matching 14 bases. With 6 bases clipped from V and 6 bases from J, the junction kept 4 bases outside the gene matches. The CDR3 is 14 amino acids. The germline gives CDR1 MNHEY, CDR2 SMNVEV (reference sequence). The CDR3 here is CASRGLAGGAEQYF. The DNA of the CDR3 is TGTGCCAGCAGAGGACTAGCGGGGGGTGCCGAGCAGTACTTC.

This clonotype was counted a few times. An end of the junction does not agree with germline; a read error may underlie this. The chain is built from TRBV28 and TRBJ1-1; TRBD1 is a possible D gene (5 bases). Looked up from germline, CDR1 is MDHEN and CDR2 is SYDVKM. The CDR3 contains 16 residues. CDR3 sequence: CTSSLFGAVSATEAFF. CDR3 in DNA: TGTACCAGCAGCTTATTTGGGGCCGTATCCGCCACTGAAGCTTTCTTT. Drawing the rest from reference TRBV28 and TRBJ1-1, the complete variable domain is DVKVTQSSRYLVKRTGEKVFLECVQDMDHENMFWYRQDPGLGLRLIYFSYDVKMKEKGDIPEGYSVSREKKERFSLILESASTNQTSMYLCTSSLFGAVSATEAFFGQGTRLTVV.

This clonotype is deemed medium-sized. The rearrangement links TRBV7-9 to TRBJ2-2; weak D call: TRBD2 (6 bases). The germline CDR1 and CDR2 sequences are SEHNR and FQNEAQ (reference sequence). The CDR3 covers 14 residues. V lost 5 bases and J lost 7, with 14 bases in between. CDR3: CASSPPGLLGELFF. CDR3 bases: TGTGCCAGCAGCCCTCCGGGACTTCTCGGGGAGCTGTTTTTT.

This clonotype was seen at least ten times. This is likely an artifact of a read error, given a far larger clone one base away. The chain employs TRBV4-3 and TRBJ1-4; weak D call: TRBD1 (6 bases). Looked up from germline, CDR1 is LGHNA and CDR2 is YSLEER. The CDR3 sequence is 18 residues long. Here the CDR3 DNA reads TGCGCCAGCAGCCAAGATGCCCCCCCGGGGGGCCCCGATTATACGCGGTATTTT. Residues: CASSQDAPPGGPDYTRYF.

This clonotype was recorded many times. V usage is TRBV28 and J usage is TRBJ1-2; D is perhaps TRBD1 (5 bases). Trimming took 4 bases from V and 4 from J, leaving 10 bases between them. The germline gives CDR1 MDHEN, CDR2 SYDVKM. This CDR3 is built from 13 residues. The DNA for the CDR3 is TGTGCCAGCAGTTCTCGGGGCTTCTATGGCTACACCTTC. Protein: CASSSRGFYGYTF.

The chain combines TRBV7-3 with TRBJ2-2; no clear D gene. Trimming shortened V by 7 bases and J by 5 bases, and 20 bases separated the two germline ends. Germline V gene sequence: CDR1 SGHTA, CDR2 FQGTGA. The CDR3 has 16 residues. The CDR3 DNA reads TGTGCCAGCATCCTAGAGATGGGCTTTTTAACCGGGGAGCTGTTTTTT. Amino acid sequence: CASILEMGFLTGELFF. Full variable domain (remainder filled in from reference TRBV7-3 and TRBJ2-2): GAGVSQTPSNKVTEKGKYVELRCDPISGHTALYWYRQSLGQGPEFLIYFQGTGAADDSGLPNDRFFAVRPEGSVSTLKIQRTERGDSAVYLCASILEMGFLTGELFFGEGSRLTVL.

V and J are TRBV18 and TRBJ1-1; a possible D gene is TRBD1 (6 bases). The V end was cut by 1 base, the J end by 9 bases, with 21 bases between. Germline CDR1 is KGHSH and CDR2 is LQKENI. The length of the CDR3 is 16 residues. The CDR3 reads CASSPRQASGDTKAFF. Here the CDR3 DNA reads TGTGCCAGCTCACCACGGCAGGCCTCAGGGGACACCAAAGCTTTCTTT.

Concerning this clonotype: One end of the junction is discordant with germline, which a read error may explain. The gene calls are TRBV3-1 and TRBJ1-2; 9 bases are a match to TRBD1. The germline CDR1 and CDR2 sequences are LGHDT and YNNKEL (reference sequence). This CDR3 is 14 amino acids long. CDR3 coding DNA: TGTGCCAGCACCGCAAGGGACAGGGCCCTGAAGTTCGCCTTC. It translates to CASTARDRALKFAF.

Relative to its sample, this clonotype is medium-sized. The chain is built from TRBV11-2 and TRBJ2-1; 8 bases are a match to TRBD1. CDR3 length equals 15 residues. V dropped 5 bases and J dropped 2; count of bases not matched to a gene: 5. Germline assignment: CDR1 SGHAT and CDR2 FQNNGV. CDR3 residues: CASSNRQGTYNEQFF. Here the CDR3 DNA reads TGTGCCAGCAGCAACCGACAGGGGACCTACAATGAGCAGTTCTTC.

This clonotype was found many times. At one of its ends the junction is not consistent with the germline gene, which may arise from a read error. This chain joins TRBV7-2 and TRBJ1-1; a possible D gene is TRBD1 (6 bases). The CDR3 runs to 14 residues. Germline V gene data show CDR1 as SGHTA and CDR2 as FQGNSA. CDR3 in DNA: TGTGCTAGCAGCTTACGGACAGCGAACACTGAAGCTTTCTTT. Translation gives CASSLRTANTEAFF.

By proportion, this clonotype is medium-sized (0.01 to 0.1%). V is TRBV11-2 and J is TRBJ2-1; 10 bases map to TRBD2. J lost 3 bases, V lost 0 bases, and 2 bases had no gene match. This CDR3 is built from 16 residues. CDR1 and CDR2 from the germline V gene are SGHAT and FQNNGV. The CDR3 DNA sequence: TGTGCCAGCAGCTTAGATCAGCGGGGGGGCTACAATGAGCAGTTCTTC. It encodes CASSLDQRGGYNEQFF. Filled out from reference TRBV11-2 and TRBJ2-1, the complete variable domain reads EAGVAQSPRYKIIEKRQSVAFWCNPISGHATLYWYQQILGQGPKLLIQFQNNGVVDDSQLPKDRFSAERLKGVDSTLKIQPAKLEDSAVYLCASSLDQRGGYNEQFFGPGTRLTVL.

The sample holds many counts of this clonotype. The J gene is TRBJ2-2, the V gene TRBV11-2, with 12 bases matching TRBD2. Germline CDR1 and CDR2: SGHAT and FQNNGV. The ends lost 2 bases at V and 7 bases at J; junction bases unmatched: 5. CDR3 length equals 16 residues. The CDR3 is CASSLTPGLAGGELFF. The CDR3 coding sequence is TGTGCCAGCAGCTTAACCCCGGGACTAGCGGGCGGGGAGCTGTTTTTT.

This clonotype rates as large. The chain links TRBV20-1 to TRBJ2-4; 8 bases fit TRBD2. The DNA end lines up better with TRBJ2-3; the J call may be wrong. The germline V gene has CDR1 DFQATT and CDR2 SNEGSKA (reference sequence). This CDR3 has 14 amino acids. The CDR3 sequence: CSARVGSGRDTQYF. The CDR3 DNA reads TGCAGTGCTAGAGTGGGGAGCGGGAGAGATACGCAGTATTTT.

This clonotype has ten or more counts. The gene calls are TRBV2 and TRBJ2-3; TRBD1 might be the D (6 bases). The germline V and J ends were trimmed by 7 bases and 4 bases, with 15 bases remaining between them. The CDR3 contains 14 residues. Germline CDR1 and CDR2: SNHLY and FYNNEI. The CDR3 loop is CASTATTGSDTQYF. CDR3 sequence (DNA): TGTGCCAGCACAGCTACTACAGGGTCAGATACGCAGTATTTT.

The table lists this clonotype with many counts. V usage is TRBV20-1 and J usage is TRBJ2-1; TRBD2 matches at 9 bases. Germline CDR1 is DFQATT and CDR2 is SNEGSKA (reference sequence). V shed 7 bases and J 3 bases; nucleotides not matched to a gene: 7. This CDR3 has 14 amino acids. In DNA form, the CDR3 reads TGCAGTGGTGCTAGCGGGAAGAACTACAATGAGCAGTTCTTC. Translation: CSGASGKNYNEQFF.

This clonotype was recorded many times. The genes are TRBV15 and TRBJ2-3; no reliable D call. The length of the CDR3 is 13 residues. Germline-derived CDR1 and CDR2 are LNHNV and YYDKDF (reference sequence). V lost 0 bases and J 5 bases, leaving 6 bases between the germline ends. This CDR3 reads CATSRDRRDTQYF. The CDR3 DNA follows: TGTGCCACCAGCAGAGATCGTCGAGATACGCAGTATTTT. The full variable domain, with the rest looked up from reference TRBV15 and TRBJ2-3, is DAMVIQNPRYQVTQFGKPVTLSCSQTLNHNVMYWYQQKSSQAPKLLFHYYDKDFNNEADTPDNFQSRRPNTSFCFLDIRSPGLGDTAMYLCATSRDRRDTQYFGPGTRLTVL.